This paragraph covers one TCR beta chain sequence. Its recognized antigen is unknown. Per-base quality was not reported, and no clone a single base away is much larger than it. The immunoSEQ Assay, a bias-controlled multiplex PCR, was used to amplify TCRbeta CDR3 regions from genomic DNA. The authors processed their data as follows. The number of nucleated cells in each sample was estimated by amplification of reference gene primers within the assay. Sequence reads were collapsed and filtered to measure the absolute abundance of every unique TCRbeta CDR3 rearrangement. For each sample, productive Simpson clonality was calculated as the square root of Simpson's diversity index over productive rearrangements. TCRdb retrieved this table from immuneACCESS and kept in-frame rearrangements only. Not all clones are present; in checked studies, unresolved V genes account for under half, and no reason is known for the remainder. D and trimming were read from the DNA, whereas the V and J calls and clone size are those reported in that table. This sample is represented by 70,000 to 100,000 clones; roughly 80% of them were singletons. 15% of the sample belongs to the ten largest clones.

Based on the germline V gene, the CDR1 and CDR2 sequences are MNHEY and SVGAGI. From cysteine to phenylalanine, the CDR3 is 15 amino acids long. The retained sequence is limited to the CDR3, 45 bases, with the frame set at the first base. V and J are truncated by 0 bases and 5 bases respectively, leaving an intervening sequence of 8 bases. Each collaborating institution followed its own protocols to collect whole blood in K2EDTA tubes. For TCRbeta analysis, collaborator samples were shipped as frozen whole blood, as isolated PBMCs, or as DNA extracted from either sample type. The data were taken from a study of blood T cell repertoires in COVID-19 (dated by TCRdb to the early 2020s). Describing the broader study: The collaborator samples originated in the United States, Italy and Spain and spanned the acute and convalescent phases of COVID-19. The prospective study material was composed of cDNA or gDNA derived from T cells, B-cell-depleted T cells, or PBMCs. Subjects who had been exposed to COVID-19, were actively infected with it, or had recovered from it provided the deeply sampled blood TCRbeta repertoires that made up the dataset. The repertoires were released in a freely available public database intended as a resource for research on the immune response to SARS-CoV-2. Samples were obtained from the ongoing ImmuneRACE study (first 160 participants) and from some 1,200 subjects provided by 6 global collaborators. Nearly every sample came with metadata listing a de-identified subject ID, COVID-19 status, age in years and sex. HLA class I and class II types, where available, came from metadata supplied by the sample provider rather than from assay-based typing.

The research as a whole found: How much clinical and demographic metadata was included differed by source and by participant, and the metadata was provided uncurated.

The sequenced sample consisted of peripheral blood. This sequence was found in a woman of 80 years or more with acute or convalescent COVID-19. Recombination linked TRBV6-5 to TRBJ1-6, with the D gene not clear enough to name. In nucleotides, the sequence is TGTGCCAGCAGTTACTCTTCCCAGAATAATTCACCCCTCCACTTT. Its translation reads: CASSYSSQNNSPLHF.